The TCR beta chain under discussion was sequenced for a study of blood T cell repertoires in COVID-19. The overall study: PBMCs, B-cell-depleted T cells, or T cells provided the cDNA or gDNA that made up the material.

Repertoires were generated with immunoSEQ multiplex PCR, while TCRdb's copy carries only in-frame clones and drops some. Altogether approximately 60,000 clones are present, 76% being singletons, with the ten largest covering roughly half. Germline CDR1 SEHNR, CDR2 FQNEAQ (reference sequence). The CDR3 spans 15 residues. The V and J ends lost 6 bases and 6 bases, in that order; junction bases with no gene match: 4. The TCR originated in a woman of 80 years or more with acute or convalescent COVID-19. Sequencing was carried out using peripheral blood. The V call is TRBV7-9, the J call TRBJ2-1, with TRBD2 identical over 14 bases. CDR3 DNA sequence: TGTGCCAGCAGGTCCGGGACTAGCGGGAGCAATGAGCAGTTCTTC. Amino acid sequence: CASRSGTSGSNEQFF.